This T cell receptor beta chain emerged from a study of Graves' ophthalmopathy and Graves' hyperthyroidism. The CDR3 sequence is 16 residues long. Germline-derived CDR1 and CDR2 are MGHRA and YSYEKL. With 0 bases removed from V and 1 base from J, the gap between germline ends came to 13 bases. From RNA, the CDR3 regions of TCR beta chains were amplified and sequenced. Following a first-round RT-PCR that used HTBI primers, a second-round multiplex PCR was carried out. TCRdb independently ran MiXCR on the multiplex PCR reads; one entry per CDR3 protein. The repertoire consists of 500,000 to 700,000 distinct CDR3 sequences, with less than 40% occurring once and the leading ten covering about 4.2%. At least ten counts were recorded for this clonotype.

The chain has TRBV4-1 and TRBJ2-7; D not resolved. The specimen sequenced was peripheral blood or thyroid tissue (not recorded which). This TCR derives from an adult man with Graves' hyperthyroidism. The DNA of the CDR3 is TGCGCCAGCAGCCAAGATCACACAGTATCGTCCTACGAGCAGTACTTC. The encoded protein is CASSQDHTVSSYEQYF.